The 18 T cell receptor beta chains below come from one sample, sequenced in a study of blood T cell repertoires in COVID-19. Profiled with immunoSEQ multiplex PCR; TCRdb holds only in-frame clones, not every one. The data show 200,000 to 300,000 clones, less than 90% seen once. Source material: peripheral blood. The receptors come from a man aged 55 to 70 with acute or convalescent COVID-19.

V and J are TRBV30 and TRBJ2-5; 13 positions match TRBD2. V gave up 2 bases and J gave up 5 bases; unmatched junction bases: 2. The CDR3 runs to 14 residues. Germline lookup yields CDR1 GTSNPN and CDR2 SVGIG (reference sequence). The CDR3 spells CAWSTSGRGETQYF. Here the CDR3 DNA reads TGTGCCTGGAGTACTAGCGGGAGGGGGGAGACCCAGTACTTC.

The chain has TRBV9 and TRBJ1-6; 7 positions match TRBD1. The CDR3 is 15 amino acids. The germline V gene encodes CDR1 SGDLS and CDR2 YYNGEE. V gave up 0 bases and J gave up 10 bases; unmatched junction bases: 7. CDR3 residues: CASSVGQGVGSPLHF. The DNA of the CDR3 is TGTGCCAGCAGCGTAGGCCAGGGGGTGGGCTCACCCCTCCACTTT.

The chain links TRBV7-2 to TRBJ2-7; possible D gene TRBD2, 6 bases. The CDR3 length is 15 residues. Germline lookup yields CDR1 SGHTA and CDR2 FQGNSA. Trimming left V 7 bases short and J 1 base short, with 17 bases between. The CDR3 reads CASTERASESYEQYF. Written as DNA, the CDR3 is TGTGCCAGCACCGAGCGGGCGTCTGAATCCTACGAGCAGTACTTC.

The CDR3 nucleotides read TGTGCCACCGCCGTAGCCGCGGGAGCAATAGATACGCAGTATTTT. It translates to CATAVAAGAIDTQYF. This sequence joins TRBV10-3 and TRBJ2-3, with 7 bases identical to TRBD2. Germline loops: CDR1 ENHRY, CDR2 SYGVKD. Trimming cost V 10 bases and J 5 bases; bases outside gene matches: 15. The CDR3 runs 15 residues.

The CDR3 here is CASAGGGVQETQYF. CDR3 in DNA: TGTGCCAGTGCGGGAGGGGGGGTACAAGAGACCCAGTACTTC. This chain links TRBV28 with TRBJ2-5; 9 positions match TRBD2. This CDR3 is built from 14 residues. Germline CDR1 and CDR2: MDHEN and SYDVKM. V lost 9 bases and J lost 2; bases outside the gene matches: 7.

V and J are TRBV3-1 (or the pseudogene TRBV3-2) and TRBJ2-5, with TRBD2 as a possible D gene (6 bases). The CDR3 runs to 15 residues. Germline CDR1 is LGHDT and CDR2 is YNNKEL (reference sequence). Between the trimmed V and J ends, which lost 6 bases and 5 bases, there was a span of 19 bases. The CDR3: CASSPHVGSFETQYF. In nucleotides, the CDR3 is TGTGCCAGCAGTCCACACGTCGGGAGTTTCGAGACCCAGTACTTC.

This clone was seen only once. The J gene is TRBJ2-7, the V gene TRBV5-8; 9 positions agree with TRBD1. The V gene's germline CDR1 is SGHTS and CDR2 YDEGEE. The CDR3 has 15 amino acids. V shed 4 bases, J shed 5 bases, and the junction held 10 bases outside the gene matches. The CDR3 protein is CASSRGQGRFDEQYF. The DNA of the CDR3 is TGTGCCAGCAGCAGGGGACAGGGCAGATTCGACGAGCAGTACTTC. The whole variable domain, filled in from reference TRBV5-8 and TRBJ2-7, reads EAGVTQSPTHLIKTRGQQATLRCSPISGHTSVYWYQQALGLGLQFLLWYDEGEERNRGNFPPRFSGRQFPNYSSELNVNALELEDSALYLCASSRGQGRFDEQYFGPGTRLTVT.

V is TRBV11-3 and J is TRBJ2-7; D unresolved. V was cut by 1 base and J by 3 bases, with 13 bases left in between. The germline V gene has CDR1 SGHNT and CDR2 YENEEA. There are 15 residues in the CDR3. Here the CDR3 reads CASSLGTVADYEQYF. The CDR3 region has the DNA TGTGCCAGCAGCTTAGGAACAGTTGCCGACTACGAGCAGTACTTC. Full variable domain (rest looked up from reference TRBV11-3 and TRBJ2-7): EAGVVQSPRYKIIEKKQPVAFWCNPISGHNTLYWYLQNLGQGPELLIRYENEEAVDDSQLPKDRFSAERLKGVDSTLKIQPAELGDSAVYLCASSLGTVADYEQYFGPGTRLTVT.

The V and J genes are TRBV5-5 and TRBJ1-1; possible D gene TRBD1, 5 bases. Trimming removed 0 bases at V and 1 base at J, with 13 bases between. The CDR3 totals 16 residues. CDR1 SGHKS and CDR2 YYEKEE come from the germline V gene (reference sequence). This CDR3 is CASSLAFRQPNTEAFF. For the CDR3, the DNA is TGTGCCAGCAGCTTGGCCTTCAGACAGCCGAACACTGAAGCTTTCTTT.

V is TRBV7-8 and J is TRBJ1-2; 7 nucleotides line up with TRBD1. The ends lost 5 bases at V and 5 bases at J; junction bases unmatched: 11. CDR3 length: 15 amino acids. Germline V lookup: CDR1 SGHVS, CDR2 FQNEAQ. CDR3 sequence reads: CASSILRDSQYGYTF. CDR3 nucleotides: TGTGCCAGCAGCATCCTGCGGGACAGCCAATATGGCTACACCTTC. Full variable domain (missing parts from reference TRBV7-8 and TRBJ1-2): GAGVSQSPRYKVAKRGQDVALRCDPISGHVSLFWYQQALGQGPEFLTYFQNEAQLDKSGLPSDRFFAERPEGSVSTLKIQRTQQEDSAVYLCASSILRDSQYGYTFGSGTRLTVV.

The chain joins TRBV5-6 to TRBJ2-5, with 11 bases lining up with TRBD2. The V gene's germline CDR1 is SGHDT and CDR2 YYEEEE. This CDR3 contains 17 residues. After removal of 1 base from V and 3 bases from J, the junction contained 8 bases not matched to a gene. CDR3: CASSLPLAGVGEETQYF. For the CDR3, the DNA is TGTGCCAGCAGCTTGCCACTAGCGGGAGTTGGGGAAGAGACCCAGTACTTC.

CDR3 loop: CASSEFSDREQPQHF. CDR3 nucleotides: TGTGCCAGCAGTGAATTCTCGGACAGGGAACAGCCCCAGCATTTT. This chain joins TRBV6-1 and TRBJ1-5; 8 nucleotides line up with TRBD1. CDR1 and CDR2 (germline): MNHNS, SASEGT. The V segment lost 2 bases and the J segment 7 bases; nucleotides outside the gene matches: 7. The CDR3 extends over 15 amino acids.

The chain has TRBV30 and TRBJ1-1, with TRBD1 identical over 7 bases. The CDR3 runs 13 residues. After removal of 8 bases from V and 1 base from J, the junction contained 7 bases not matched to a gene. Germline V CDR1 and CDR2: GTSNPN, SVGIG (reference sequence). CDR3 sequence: CAGDRAENTEAFF. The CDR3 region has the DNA TGTGCCGGCGACAGGGCAGAGAACACTGAAGCTTTCTTT.

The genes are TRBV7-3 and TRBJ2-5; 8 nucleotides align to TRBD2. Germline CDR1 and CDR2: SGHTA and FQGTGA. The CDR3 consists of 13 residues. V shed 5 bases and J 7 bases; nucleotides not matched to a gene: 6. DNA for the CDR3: TGTGCCAGCAGCCCCCAGGGACTAGGGACCCAGTACTTC. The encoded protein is CASSPQGLGTQYF.

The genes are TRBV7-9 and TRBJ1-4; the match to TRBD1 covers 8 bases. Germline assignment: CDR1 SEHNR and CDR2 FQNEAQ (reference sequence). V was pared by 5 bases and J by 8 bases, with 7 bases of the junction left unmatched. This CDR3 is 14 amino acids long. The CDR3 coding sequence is TGTGCCAGCAGCCCAACAGGGGGAGGGGAAAAACTGTTTTTT. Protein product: CASSPTGGGEKLFF. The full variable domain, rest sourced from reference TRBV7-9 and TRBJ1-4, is DTGVSQNPRHKITKRGQNVTFRCDPISEHNRLYWYRQTLGQGPEFLTYFQNEAQLEKSRLLSDRFSAERPKGSFSTLEIQRTEQGDSAMYLCASSPTGGGEKLFFGSGTQLSVL.

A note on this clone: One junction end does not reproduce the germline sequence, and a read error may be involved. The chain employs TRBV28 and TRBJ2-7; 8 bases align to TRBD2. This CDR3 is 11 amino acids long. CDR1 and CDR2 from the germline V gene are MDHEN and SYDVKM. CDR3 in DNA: TGCACTACCGGGACTAGTCGGGAGCAGTACTTC. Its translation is CTTGTSREQYF.

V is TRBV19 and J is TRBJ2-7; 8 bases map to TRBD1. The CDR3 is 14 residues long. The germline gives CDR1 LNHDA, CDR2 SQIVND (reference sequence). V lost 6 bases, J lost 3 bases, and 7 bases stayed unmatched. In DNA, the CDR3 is TGTGCCAGTAGCGAGAATACAGGGGGCTACGAGCAGTACTTC. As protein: CASSENTGGYEQYF.

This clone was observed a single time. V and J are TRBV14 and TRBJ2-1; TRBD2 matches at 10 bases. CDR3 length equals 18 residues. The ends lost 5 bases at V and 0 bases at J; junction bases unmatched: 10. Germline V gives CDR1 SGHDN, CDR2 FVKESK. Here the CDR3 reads CASSLRAGGFSSYNEQFF. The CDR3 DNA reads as TGTGCCAGCAGCTTGCGAGCGGGAGGGTTTAGCTCCTACAATGAGCAGTTCTTC.